A single sample gave rise to the 9 T cell receptor beta chains below, sequenced in a study of blood T cell repertoires in COVID-19. Profiled with immunoSEQ multiplex PCR; TCRdb holds only in-frame clones, not every one. The sample has fewer than 15,000 clones, approximately 73% seen once. Sequencing used peripheral blood. The source is a human donor in a cohort sampled during active COVID-19.

This chain connects TRBV7-3 to TRBJ2-5, with TRBD2 as a possible D gene (6 bases). This CDR3 region has 14 residues. From germline, CDR1 is SGHTA and CDR2 FQGTGA. V lost 1 base, J lost 4 bases, and 10 bases lay in between. The CDR3 sequence is CASSLNAGLETQYF. In DNA form, the CDR3 reads TGTGCCAGCAGCTTAAACGCGGGATTAGAGACCCAGTACTTC.

V gene TRBV18 combines with J gene TRBJ1-4; TRBD1 is a possible D gene (5 bases). V lost 0 bases, J lost 8 bases, and 13 bases lay in between. Germline CDR1 and CDR2: KGHSH and LQKENI. The CDR3 sequence is 15 residues long. CDR3 DNA sequence: TGTGCCAGCTCACCACCGGACACCCTGCGAGAAAAACTGTTTTTT. Its protein is CASSPPDTLREKLFF.

This clone occurred once. This chain joins TRBV28 and TRBJ2-2, with TRBD2 matching over 8 bases. Per germline, CDR1 MDHEN and CDR2 SYDVKM. V gave up 2 bases and J gave up 0 bases; unmatched junction bases: 2. The CDR3 consists of 16 residues. The CDR3 region has the DNA TGTGCCAGCAGTTTAAGTAGCGGGGCGAACACCGGGGAGCTGTTTTTT. Protein: CASSLSSGANTGELFF.

This clone has only a few counts. J is TRBJ2-7 and V is TRBV6-5, with D maybe TRBD1 (6 bases). Germline values: CDR1 MNHEY, CDR2 SVGAGI. The ends were cut back, 6 bases at V and 6 bases at J, with 12 bases in the middle. The CDR3 consists of 12 residues. CDR3 sequence reads: CASSSQGTEQYF. CDR3 nucleotides: TGTGCCAGCAGCTCTCAGGGGACCGAGCAGTACTTC.

The chain joins TRBV6-5 to TRBJ1-6, with a possible D match to TRBD1 (5 bases). The CDR3 has 15 amino acids. Trimming pared 7 bases from V and 0 bases from J, leaving 10 bases between. Germline assignment: CDR1 MNHEY and CDR2 SVGAGI. The CDR3 bases are TGTGCCAGCACCCGACAGAGCTCCTATAATTCACCCCTCCACTTT. Amino acid sequence: CASTRQSSYNSPLHF.

This clone was counted a few times. V gene TRBV28 combines with J gene TRBJ1-4; maybe TRBD1 (5 bases). In germline, CDR1 is MDHEN, CDR2 SYDVKM. The V and J ends lost 10 bases and 8 bases respectively, with 14 bases between them. The CDR3 is 12 amino acids. CDR3 in amino acids: CAIQGEGEKLFF. The CDR3 region has the DNA TGTGCCATTCAAGGGGAGGGCGAAAAACTGTTTTTT.

A word on this clone: Other DNA sequences in this specimen translate into the identical CDR3. DNA of the CDR3: TGTGCCTGGAGTCGGGGGAACTATGGCTACACCTTC. This sequence encodes CAWSRGNYGYTF. The rearrangement links TRBV30 to TRBJ1-2; possible D gene TRBD1, 5 bases. Germline V gives CDR1 GTSNPN, CDR2 SVGIG (reference sequence). Trimming removed 2 bases at V and 2 bases at J, with 6 bases between. The CDR3 runs to 12 residues. The entire variable domain, with the rest obtained from reference TRBV30 and TRBJ1-2, is as follows: SQTIHQWPATLVQPVGSPLSLECTVEGTSNPNLYWYRQAAGRGLQLLFYSVGIGQISSEVPQNLSASRPQDRQFILSSKKLLLSDSGFYLCAWSRGNYGYTFGSGTRLTVV.

The rearrangement joins TRBV18 to TRBJ2-7, with 7 bases fitting TRBD1. V lost 3 bases, J lost 5 bases, and 4 bases stayed unmatched. CDR1 and CDR2 from the germline V gene are KGHSH and LQKENI. The CDR3 covers 13 residues. The CDR3 here is CASSPRQGHEQYF. The CDR3 nucleotides read TGTGCCAGCTCACCTCGACAGGGCCACGAGCAGTACTTC.

This clone was detected a few times. The chain recombines TRBV6-5 with TRBJ2-5, with 7 bases lining up with TRBD2. The junction had 8 bases not matched to a gene; V was cut back by 0 bases and J by 7 bases. Germline lookup yields CDR1 MNHEY and CDR2 SVGAGI. The CDR3 totals 15 residues. The CDR3 region has the DNA TGTGCCAGCAGTTACTCGATGACTCCGGGAGGGACCCAGTACTTC. It encodes CASSYSMTPGGTQYF.